Listed below are T cell receptor beta chains from one sample, sequenced in a study of blood T cell repertoires in COVID-19. Profiled with immunoSEQ multiplex PCR; TCRdb holds only in-frame clones, not every one. This sample has 25,000 to 30,000 clones, with around three quarters found just once. The sequenced sample consisted of peripheral blood. These receptor sequences come from a man aged 65 to 79 with acute or convalescent COVID-19. Each CDR3 is given without its conserved first and last residue.

v_call: TRBV3-1/TRBV3-2
cdr3_aa: ASSQGGGGSGEKLF

v_call: TRBV7-2
cdr3_aa: ASSFSGSGNTDTQY

v_call: TRBV3-1/TRBV3-2
cdr3_aa: ASSQDGGTSYNEQF

v_call: TRBV10-2
cdr3_aa: ATRRAGGLETQY

v_call: TRBV6-2/TRBV6-3
cdr3_aa: ASSFSGTADYEQY

v_call: TRBV28
cdr3_aa: ASSFSLVALTYEQY

v_call: TRBV15
cdr3_aa: ATSMERGNQPQH

v_call: TRBV24-1
cdr3_aa: ATSDSPTGDLQETQY

v_call: TRBV30
cdr3_aa: AWKPWGREGYT

v_call: TRBV28
cdr3_aa: ASSLERIAATQY

v_call: TRBV28
cdr3_aa: ASSARIQLRSEAF

v_call: TRBV6-5
cdr3_aa: ASSHEGGRTQH

v_call: TRBV18
cdr3_aa: ASSPSASRKNEQY

v_call: TRBV2
cdr3_aa: ASREQGYSYEQY

v_call: TRBV28
cdr3_aa: ASREAGRPSGANVLT

v_call: TRBV6-6
cdr3_aa: ASSYPDSGTEAF

v_call: TRBV3-1/TRBV3-2
cdr3_aa: ASSQDVSGEETQY

v_call: TRBV28
cdr3_aa: ASSAGINYNEQF

v_call: TRBV9
cdr3_aa: ASSVDPGSYEQY

v_call: TRBV6-2/TRBV6-3
cdr3_aa: ASSLGLAPDTQY

v_call: TRBV6-5
cdr3_aa: ASSYSRGGGSPLH

v_call: TRBV7-9
cdr3_aa: ASSLSSGTGANGYT

v_call: TRBV28
cdr3_aa: ASTIPGQGRVTQY

v_call: TRBV18
cdr3_aa: ASSPKPRGEPQH

v_call: TRBV13
cdr3_aa: ASSLEGDSSYEQY

v_call: TRBV18
cdr3_aa: ASSLAGESNEQF

v_call: TRBV28
cdr3_aa: ASSLSTAFNEKLF

v_call: TRBV5-1
cdr3_aa: ASSVGGGITEAF

v_call: TRBV28
cdr3_aa: ASTTVGRGGLAYGYT

v_call: TRBV28
cdr3_aa: ASSLGAGNTEAF

v_call: TRBV9
cdr3_aa: ASSPTGRRDAF

v_call: TRBV11-3
cdr3_aa: ASSAGLADRSYEQY

v_call: TRBV6-2/TRBV6-3
cdr3_aa: ASSYISGGATEAF

v_call: TRBV4-3
cdr3_aa: ASSQEWRAVDTGELF

v_call: TRBV28
cdr3_aa: ASSLDVVRSQPQH